What follows describes a single T cell receptor (beta chain). Its target is not known. These data originate in a study of CD8+ T cells in alopecia areata. As for the study in general: The drug, oral tofacitinib, was given to treated patients at 5 to 10 mg twice daily. The study's findings and limits: Researchers say the link of baseline CD8+ expansion to response remains uncertain, with one nonresponder.

Extracted from the samples, RNA was reverse transcribed into cDNA to serve as the sequencing template. Repertoires were generated with immunoSEQ multiplex PCR, while TCRdb's copy carries only in-frame clones and drops some. The table records more than 95,000 clones, roughly 57% of them present only once. The CDR3 has 14 residues. V lost 4 bases and J lost 4; bases outside the gene matches: 5. Germline CDR1 SGHDT, CDR2 YYEEEE. Treatment: oral pan-JAK inhibitor, 5-10 mg twice daily. The receptor was derived from a human donor with alopecia areata. The sequencing used CD4+ T cells sorted from blood, collected at week 4, from a patient treated with tofacitinib. The chain recombines TRBV5-6 with TRBJ1-5; 7 nucleotides align to TRBD1. Here the CDR3 DNA reads TGTGCCAGCAGCCGGGGACAGCTAAATCAGCCCCAGCATTTT. This codes for CASSRGQLNQPQHF.